This entry is about one T cell receptor beta chain. Its specificity is unknown. CDR1 and CDR2 from the germline V gene are LNHDA and SQIVND (reference sequence). The CDR3 consists of 14 residues. Trimming at V came to 6 bases and at J to 5 bases, leaving 5 bases not matched to a gene. Researchers ran the PCR with 60 Vbeta and 13 Jbeta primers. Profiling relied on immunoSEQ multiplex PCR, and the TCRdb table lists in-frame clones only, not all of them. This sample has 150,000 or so clones, with approximately 77% found just once. This entry is derived from a study of cytomegalovirus exposure and HLA in healthy donors. General study points: According to a later analysis, donors in an Asian-associated ancestry cluster reportedly had fewer N-insertions than the 666-donor mean. Highest at DRB1 and lowest at HLA-C, TCR association rates differed among HLA loci in a later analysis. Equally common other TCR beta chains were less clonally expanded than HLA-associated ones, a later analysis found.

This TCR came from a male donor in good health and CMV-seronegative. The V and J genes are TRBV19 and TRBJ2-1, with 9 bases lining up with TRBD2. The sample was PBMCs. For the CDR3, the DNA is TGTGCCAGTAGGACGGGACTAGCCCACAATGAGCAGTTCTTC. Amino acids: CASRTGLAHNEQFF.